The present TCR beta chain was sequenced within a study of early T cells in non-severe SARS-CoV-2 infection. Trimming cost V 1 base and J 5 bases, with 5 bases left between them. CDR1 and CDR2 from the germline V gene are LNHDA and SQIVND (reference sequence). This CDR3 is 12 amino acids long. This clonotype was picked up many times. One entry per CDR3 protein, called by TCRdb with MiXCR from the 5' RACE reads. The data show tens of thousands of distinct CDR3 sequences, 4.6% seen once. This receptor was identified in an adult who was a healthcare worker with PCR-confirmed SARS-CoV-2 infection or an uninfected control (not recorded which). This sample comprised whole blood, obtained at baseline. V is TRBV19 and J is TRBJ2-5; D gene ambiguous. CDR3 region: CASSIGAETQYF. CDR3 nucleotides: TGTGCCAGTAGTATAGGAGCGGAGACCCAGTACTTC.